These 8 T cell receptor beta chains were all obtained from the same sample, sequenced in a study of cytotoxic CD8 clonotypes in ibrutinib-treated CLL. The data were produced by immunoSEQ multiplex PCR, yet TCRdb's version contains in-frame clones alone and is incomplete. The data contain more than 200,000 clones, around three quarters of them seen just once; the ten biggest clones take up 15%. Sample: PBMCs, taken after 24 months of ibrutinib treatment. The receptors derive from a human donor with chronic lymphocytic leukemia.

This clone has a handful of counts. V gene TRBV29-1 combines with J gene TRBJ1-4; 9 nucleotides line up with TRBD1. V was pared by 6 bases and J by 3 bases, with 8 bases of the junction left unmatched. This CDR3 is 15 amino acids long. The germline V gene encodes CDR1 SQVTM and CDR2 ANQGSEA. CDR3 loop: CSVRGDRAANEKLFF. CDR3 nucleotides: TGCAGCGTCAGGGGGGACAGGGCGGCTAATGAAAAACTGTTTTTT.

This chain joins TRBV6-6 and TRBJ1-3; 8 bases agree with TRBD1. The germline gives CDR1 MNHNY, CDR2 SVGAGI (reference sequence). V shed 11 bases, J shed 14 bases, and the junction held 17 bases outside the gene matches. The CDR3 has 13 residues. The CDR3 here is CAPRWDRSGSLYF. DNA for the CDR3: TGTGCCCCCCGGTGGGACAGGTCCGGTTCCCTATATTTT.

The chain has TRBV5-1 and TRBJ2-5, with D possibly being TRBD1 or TRBD2 (5 bases each). Germline values: CDR1 SGHRS, CDR2 YFSETQ. The CDR3 has 16 residues. Trimming removed 2 bases at V and 2 bases at J, with 16 bases between. CDR3 amino acids: CASSLRTGTGQETQYF. For the CDR3, the DNA is TGCGCCAGCAGCTTACGGACCGGGACGGGTCAAGAGACCCAGTACTTC.

This sequence joins TRBV7-2 and TRBJ1-1; TRBD1 is a possible D gene (6 bases). The germline V gene encodes CDR1 SGHTA and CDR2 FQGNSA. Trimming pared 5 bases from V and 1 base from J, leaving 11 bases between. The CDR3 is 14 residues long. This CDR3 reads CASSPRGQNTEAFF. CDR3 coding DNA: TGTGCCAGCAGCCCGCGGGGACAGAACACTGAAGCTTTCTTT.

V gene TRBV10-3 combines with J gene TRBJ2-7; TRBD1 might be the D (7 bases). This CDR3 contains 15 residues. V gave up 4 bases and J gave up 1 base, with 14 bases separating them. CDR1 is ENHRY, CDR2 SYGVKD, per germline. The CDR3 here is CAISGGTAWSYEQYF. The CDR3 bases are TGTGCCATCAGTGGCGGGACAGCTTGGTCCTACGAGCAGTACTTC.

This chain connects TRBV18 to TRBJ2-1; TRBD1 matches 9 bases. This CDR3 contains 15 residues. CDR1 and CDR2 from the germline V gene are KGHSH and LQKENI. V lost 2 bases, J lost 7 bases, and 6 bases stayed unmatched. CDR3 sequence: CASSPRGQGLNEQFF. The CDR3 nucleotides are TGTGCCAGCTCACCAAGAGGACAGGGGTTGAATGAGCAGTTCTTC.

The chain recombines TRBV7-9 with TRBJ2-7; D remains ambiguous. From germline, CDR1 is SEHNR and CDR2 FQNEAQ (reference sequence). CDR3 length: 13 residues. Trimming took 1 base from V and 7 from J, leaving 11 bases between them. The CDR3 DNA reads as TGTGCCAGCAGCTTAGACGCACCCCTGGAGCAGTACTTC. Its protein is CASSLDAPLEQYF. Complete variable domain (other parts from reference TRBV7-9 and TRBJ2-7): DTGVSQNPRHKITKRGQNVTFRCDPISEHNRLYWYRQTLGQGPEFLTYFQNEAQLEKSRLLSDRFSAERPKGSFSTLEIQRTEQGDSAMYLCASSLDAPLEQYFGPGTRLTVT.

The chain carries TRBV27 and TRBJ2-1; 8 bases align to TRBD2. This CDR3 spans 17 amino acids. Trimming removed 6 bases from V and 8 bases from J; junction bases left unmatched: 18. From germline, CDR1 is MNHEY and CDR2 SMNVEV (reference sequence). In nucleotides, the CDR3 is TGTGCCAGCAGCGGAGCGGCAGACGCGGGAGGTTGGTATGAGCAGTTCTTC. The encoded protein is CASSGAADAGGWYEQFF.